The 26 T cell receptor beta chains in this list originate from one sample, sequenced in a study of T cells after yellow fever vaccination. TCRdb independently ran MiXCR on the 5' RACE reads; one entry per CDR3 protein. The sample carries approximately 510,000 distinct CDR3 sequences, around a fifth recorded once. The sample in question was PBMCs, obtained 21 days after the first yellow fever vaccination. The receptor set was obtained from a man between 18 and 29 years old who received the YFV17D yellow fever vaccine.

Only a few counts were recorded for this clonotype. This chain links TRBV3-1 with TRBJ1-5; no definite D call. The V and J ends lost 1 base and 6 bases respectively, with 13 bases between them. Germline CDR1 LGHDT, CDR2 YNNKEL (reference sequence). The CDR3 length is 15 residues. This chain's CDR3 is CASSQGSVGFQPQHF. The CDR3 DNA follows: TGTGCCAGCAGCCAAGGGTCCGTGGGTTTTCAGCCCCAGCATTTT.

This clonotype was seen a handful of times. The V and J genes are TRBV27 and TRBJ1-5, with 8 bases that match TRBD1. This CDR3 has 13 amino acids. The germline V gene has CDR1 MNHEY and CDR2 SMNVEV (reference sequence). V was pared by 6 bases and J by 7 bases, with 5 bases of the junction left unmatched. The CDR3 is CASRPTGGQPQHF. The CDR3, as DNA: TGTGCCAGCAGGCCAACAGGGGGGCAGCCCCAGCATTTT.

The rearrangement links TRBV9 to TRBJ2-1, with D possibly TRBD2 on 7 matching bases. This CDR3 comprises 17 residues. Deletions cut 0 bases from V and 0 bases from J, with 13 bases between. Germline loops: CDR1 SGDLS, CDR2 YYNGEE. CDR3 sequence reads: CASSVEGGGSSYNEQFF. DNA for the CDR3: TGTGCCAGCAGCGTAGAAGGGGGGGGGAGCTCCTACAATGAGCAGTTCTTC.

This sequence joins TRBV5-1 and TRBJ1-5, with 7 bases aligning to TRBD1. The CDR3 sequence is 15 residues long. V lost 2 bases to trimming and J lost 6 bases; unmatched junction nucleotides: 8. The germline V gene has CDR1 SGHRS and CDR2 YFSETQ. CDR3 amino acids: CASSFEGAPGQPQHF. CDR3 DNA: TGCGCCAGCAGCTTTGAGGGGGCGCCAGGTCAGCCCCAGCATTTT.

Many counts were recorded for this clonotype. Here the CDR3 reads CAISDGLTQYF. The CDR3 DNA is TGTGCCATCAGTGATGGGTTAACCCAGTACTTC. The chain couples TRBV10-3 to TRBJ2-5; D not certain. There are 11 residues in the CDR3. V lost 3 bases to trimming and J lost 8 bases, with 7 bases between them. Germline loops: CDR1 ENHRY, CDR2 SYGVKD.

This chain's CDR3 is CASTFASGYEDTQYF. The CDR3 DNA sequence: TGTGCCAGCACCTTCGCGTCGGGGTACGAAGATACGCAGTATTTT. V and J are TRBV6-1 and TRBJ2-3; possible D gene TRBD2, 5 bases. CDR3 length: 15 amino acids. The V gene's germline CDR1 is MNHNS and CDR2 SASEGT. V shed 7 bases and J shed 5 bases, with 19 bases lying between them.

The CDR3 loop reads CASTPGASTDTQYF. The CDR3 nucleotides read TGTGCCAGCACTCCGGGGGCTTCCACAGATACGCAGTATTTT. The J gene is TRBJ2-3, the V gene TRBV27; the D call may be TRBD1 or TRBD2 (6 bases each). Per germline, CDR1 MNHEY and CDR2 SMNVEV (reference sequence). This CDR3 is built from 14 residues. The V and J ends lost 7 bases and 2 bases respectively, with 13 bases between them.

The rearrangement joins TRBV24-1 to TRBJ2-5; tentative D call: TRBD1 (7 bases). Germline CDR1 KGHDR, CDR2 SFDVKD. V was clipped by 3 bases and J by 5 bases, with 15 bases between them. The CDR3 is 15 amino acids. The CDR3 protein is CATSDEQGRRETQYF. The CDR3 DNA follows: TGTGCCACCAGTGATGAACAGGGGAGGAGGGAGACCCAGTACTTC.

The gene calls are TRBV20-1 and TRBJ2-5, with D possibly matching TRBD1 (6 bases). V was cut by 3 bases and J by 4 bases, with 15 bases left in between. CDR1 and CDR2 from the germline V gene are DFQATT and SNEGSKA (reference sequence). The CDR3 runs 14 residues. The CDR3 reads CSARDSVLGETQYF. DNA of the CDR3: TGCAGTGCTAGGGACAGCGTGTTGGGAGAGACCCAGTACTTC.

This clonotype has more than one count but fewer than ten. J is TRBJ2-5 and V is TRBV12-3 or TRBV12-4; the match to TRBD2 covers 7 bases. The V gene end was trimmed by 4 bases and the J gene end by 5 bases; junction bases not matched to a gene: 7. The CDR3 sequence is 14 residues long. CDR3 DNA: TGTGCCAGCAGTTGGACTAGACGGGGGGAGACCCAGTACTTC. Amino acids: CASSWTRRGETQYF.

In DNA, the CDR3 is TGTGCCAGCAGCCAAGGACGGGAATCACCCCTCCACTTT. Protein sequence: CASSQGRESPLHF. This chain connects TRBV3-1 to TRBJ1-6, with unresolved D. V lost 1 base, J lost 10 bases, and 8 bases lay in between. Germline V gene data show CDR1 as LGHDT and CDR2 as YNNKEL (reference sequence). The CDR3 sequence is 13 residues long.

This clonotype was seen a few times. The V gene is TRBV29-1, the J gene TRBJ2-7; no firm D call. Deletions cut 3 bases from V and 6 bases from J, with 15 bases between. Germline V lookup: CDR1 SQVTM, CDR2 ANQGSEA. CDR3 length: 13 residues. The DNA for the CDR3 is TGCAGCGTTGATGCCCGGCTATCGGGCGAGCAGTACTTC. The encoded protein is CSVDARLSGEQYF.

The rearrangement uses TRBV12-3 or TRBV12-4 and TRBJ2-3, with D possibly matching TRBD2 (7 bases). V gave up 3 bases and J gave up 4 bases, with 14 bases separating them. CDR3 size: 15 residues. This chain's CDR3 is CASSFRGGRADTQYF. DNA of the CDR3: TGTGCCAGCAGTTTTAGGGGGGGCAGGGCAGATACGCAGTATTTT.

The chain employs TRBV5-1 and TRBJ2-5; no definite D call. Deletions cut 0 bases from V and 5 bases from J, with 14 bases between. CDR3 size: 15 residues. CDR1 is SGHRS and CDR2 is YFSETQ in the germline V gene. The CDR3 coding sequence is TGCGCCAGCAGCTTGGCCCGAAGAGGTTTGGAGACCCAGTACTTC. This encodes CASSLARRGLETQYF. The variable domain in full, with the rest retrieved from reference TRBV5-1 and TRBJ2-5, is KAGVTQTPRYLIKTRGQQVTLSCSPISGHRSVSWYQQTPGQGLQFLFEYFSETQRNKGNFPGRFSGRQFSNSRSEMNVSTLELGDSALYLCASSLARRGLETQYFGPGTRLLVL.

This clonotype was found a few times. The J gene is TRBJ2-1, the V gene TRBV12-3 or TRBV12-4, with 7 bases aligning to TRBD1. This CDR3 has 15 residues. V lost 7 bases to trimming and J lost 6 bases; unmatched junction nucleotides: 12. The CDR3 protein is CASTLLDRVGNEQFF. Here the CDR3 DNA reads TGTGCCAGCACCCTCCTCGACAGGGTGGGCAATGAGCAGTTCTTC.

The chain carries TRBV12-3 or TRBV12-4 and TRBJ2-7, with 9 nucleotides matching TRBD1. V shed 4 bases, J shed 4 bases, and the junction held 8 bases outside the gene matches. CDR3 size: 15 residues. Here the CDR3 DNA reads TGTGCCAGCAGTTCGTGGACAGGGGCGAGGTACGAGCAGTACTTC. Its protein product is CASSSWTGARYEQYF.

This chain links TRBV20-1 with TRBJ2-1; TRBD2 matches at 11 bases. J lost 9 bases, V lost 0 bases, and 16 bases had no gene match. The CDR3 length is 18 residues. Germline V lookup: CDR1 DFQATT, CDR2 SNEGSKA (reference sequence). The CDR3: CSARDYLDLAGGPGEQFF. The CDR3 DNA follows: TGCAGTGCTAGAGATTACCTGGATTTAGCGGGGGGGCCGGGTGAGCAGTTCTTC.

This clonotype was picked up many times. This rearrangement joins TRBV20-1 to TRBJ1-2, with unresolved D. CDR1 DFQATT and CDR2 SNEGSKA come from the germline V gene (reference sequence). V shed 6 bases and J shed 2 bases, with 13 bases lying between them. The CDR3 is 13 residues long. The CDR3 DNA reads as TGCAGTGCCATGGGAGGTGGGAACTATGGCTACACCTTC. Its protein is CSAMGGGNYGYTF.

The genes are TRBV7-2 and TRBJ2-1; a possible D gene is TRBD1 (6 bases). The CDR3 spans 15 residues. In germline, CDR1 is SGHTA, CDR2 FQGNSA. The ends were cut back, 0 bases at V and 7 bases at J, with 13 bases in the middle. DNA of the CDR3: TGTGCCAGCAGCTTAGCTTACAGGGTACGGAATGAGCAGTTCTTC. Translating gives CASSLAYRVRNEQFF.

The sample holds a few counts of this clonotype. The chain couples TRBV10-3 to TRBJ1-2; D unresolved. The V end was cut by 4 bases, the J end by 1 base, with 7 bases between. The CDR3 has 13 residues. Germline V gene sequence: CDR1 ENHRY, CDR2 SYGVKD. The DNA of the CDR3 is TGTGCCATCAGTGGCAGCAATAACTATGGCTACACCTTC. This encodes CAISGSNNYGYTF.

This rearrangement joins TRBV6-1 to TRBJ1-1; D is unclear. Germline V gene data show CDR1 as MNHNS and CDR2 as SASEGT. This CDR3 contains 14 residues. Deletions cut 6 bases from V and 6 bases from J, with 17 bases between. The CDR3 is CASSLRGDRAEAFF. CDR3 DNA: TGTGCCAGCAGCCTCCGCGGGGATAGGGCTGAAGCTTTCTTT.

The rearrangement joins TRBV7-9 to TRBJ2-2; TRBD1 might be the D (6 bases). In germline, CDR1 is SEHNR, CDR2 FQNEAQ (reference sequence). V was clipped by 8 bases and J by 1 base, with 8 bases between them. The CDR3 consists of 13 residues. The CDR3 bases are TGTGCCAGCTGGGGGCAGAACACCGGGGAGCTGTTTTTT. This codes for CASWGQNTGELFF.

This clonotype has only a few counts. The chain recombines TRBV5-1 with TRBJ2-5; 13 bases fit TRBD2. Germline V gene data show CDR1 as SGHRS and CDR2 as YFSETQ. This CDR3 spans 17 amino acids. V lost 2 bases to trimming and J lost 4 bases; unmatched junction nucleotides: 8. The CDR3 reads CASSFGLAGAGGETQYF. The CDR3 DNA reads TGCGCCAGCAGCTTTGGACTAGCGGGGGCCGGGGGAGAGACCCAGTACTTC.

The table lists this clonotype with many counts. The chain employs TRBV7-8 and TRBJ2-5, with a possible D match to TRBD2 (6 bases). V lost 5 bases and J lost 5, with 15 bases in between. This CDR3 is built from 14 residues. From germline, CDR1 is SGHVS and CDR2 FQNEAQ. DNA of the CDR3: TGTGCCAGCAGCCCGCACGGGAGTGAGGAGACCCAGTACTTC. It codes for CASSPHGSEETQYF.

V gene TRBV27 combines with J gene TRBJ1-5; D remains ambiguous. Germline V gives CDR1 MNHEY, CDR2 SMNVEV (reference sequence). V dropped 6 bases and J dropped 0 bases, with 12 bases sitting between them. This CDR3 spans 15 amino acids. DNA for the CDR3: TGTGCCAGCAGCCGCGGGATACCTAGCAATCAGCCCCAGCATTTT. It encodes CASSRGIPSNQPQHF.

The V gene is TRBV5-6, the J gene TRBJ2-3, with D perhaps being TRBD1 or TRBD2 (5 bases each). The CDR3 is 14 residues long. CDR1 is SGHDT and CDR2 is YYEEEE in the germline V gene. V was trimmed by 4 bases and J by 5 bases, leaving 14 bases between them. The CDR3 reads CASSGGSVRDTQYF. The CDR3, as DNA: TGTGCCAGCAGCGGGGGTAGTGTAAGAGATACGCAGTATTTT. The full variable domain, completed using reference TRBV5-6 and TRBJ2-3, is DAGVTQSPTHLIKTRGQQVTLRCSPKSGHDTVSWYQQALGQGPQFIFQYYEEEERQRGNFPDRFSGHQFPNYSSELNVNALLLGDSALYLCASSGGSVRDTQYFGPGTRLTVL.